A selection of T cell receptor beta chains follows, all from one sample in a study of T cells expressing NK-cell markers. With the 5' RACE reads reprocessed, TCRdb shows one record per CDR3 protein and no DNA. The sample data list about 460,000 distinct CDR3 sequences. The sequenced material came from blood T cells: a sorted CD56 or NKG2C T cell subset, CD4+ or CD8+ T cells, or bulk PBMC T cells (not recorded which). The receptors here all came from a woman between 50 and 59 years old in good health. Each CDR3 is given with its conserved first and last residue. The order of the fields is V gene, CDR3 length, J gene, CDR3 protein.

v_call: TRBV12-3/TRBV12-4
cdr3_length: 15
j_call: TRBJ1-2
cdr3_aa: CASRPGQVKNYGYTF

v_call: TRBV3-1
cdr3_length: 14
j_call: TRBJ2-7
cdr3_aa: CASSQTGGAGEQYF

v_call: TRBV7-8
cdr3_length: 14
j_call: TRBJ2-2
cdr3_aa: CASSLGSYTGELFF

v_call: TRBV14
cdr3_length: 16
j_call: TRBJ2-7
cdr3_aa: CASSPGSRLRIYEQYF

v_call: TRBV25-1
cdr3_length: 17
j_call: TRBJ1-1
cdr3_aa: CASSEYKQGAENTEAFF

v_call: TRBV20-1
cdr3_length: 13
j_call: TRBJ2-2
cdr3_aa: CSARAPTAGELFF

v_call: TRBV3-1
cdr3_length: 13
j_call: TRBJ2-2
cdr3_aa: CASSQIELRELFF

v_call: TRBV6-1
cdr3_length: 14
j_call: TRBJ1-1
cdr3_aa: CASSKLKGDTEAFF

v_call: TRBV6-1
cdr3_length: 18
j_call: TRBJ2-5
cdr3_aa: CASSERWLAGATQETQYF

v_call: TRBV12-5
cdr3_length: 14
j_call: TRBJ1-6
cdr3_aa: CASGLATSWSPLHF

v_call: TRBV7-8
cdr3_length: 16
j_call: TRBJ1-2
cdr3_aa: CASSLGPPISNYGYTF

v_call: TRBV6-5
cdr3_length: 15
j_call: TRBJ1-4
cdr3_aa: CASSHRWSPNEKLFF

v_call: TRBV20-1
cdr3_length: 16
j_call: TRBJ2-2
cdr3_aa: CSARDFSGRAAGELFF

v_call: TRBV5-1
cdr3_length: 14
j_call: TRBJ2-3
cdr3_aa: CASRGGLSTDTQYF

v_call: TRBV7-7
cdr3_length: 15
j_call: TRBJ2-5
cdr3_aa: CASSPTDGREKTQYF

v_call: TRBV20-1
cdr3_length: 18
j_call: TRBJ2-2
cdr3_aa: CSARDLRRLAGDTGELFF

v_call: TRBV18
cdr3_length: 14
j_call: TRBJ1-1
cdr3_aa: CASSPTEKNTEAFF

v_call: TRBV6-1
cdr3_length: 16
j_call: TRBJ2-1
cdr3_aa: CASSEFSSQPYNEQFF

v_call: TRBV4-1
cdr3_length: 14
j_call: TRBJ2-7
cdr3_aa: CASSQVGQGRGQYF

v_call: TRBV18
cdr3_length: 14
j_call: TRBJ2-2
cdr3_aa: CASSPDSNTGELFF

v_call: TRBV7-9
cdr3_length: 17
j_call: TRBJ2-1
cdr3_aa: CASSLPISRSEYNEQFF

v_call: TRBV10-3
cdr3_length: 12
j_call: TRBJ1-2
cdr3_aa: CATQRDNYGYTF

v_call: TRBV25-1
cdr3_length: 14
j_call: TRBJ1-1
cdr3_aa: CASSEHRGGTEAFF

v_call: TRBV11-2
cdr3_length: 14
j_call: TRBJ1-4
cdr3_aa: CASSLEVGGEKLFF

v_call: TRBV20-1
cdr3_length: 16
j_call: TRBJ2-7
cdr3_aa: CSARTSRDSYSYEQYF

v_call: TRBV30
cdr3_length: 14
j_call: TRBJ1-2
cdr3_aa: CAWSLYRTNYGYTF

v_call: TRBV24-1
cdr3_length: 15
j_call: TRBJ2-3
cdr3_aa: CATSDPTGELDTQYF

v_call: TRBV5-1
cdr3_length: 13
j_call: TRBJ2-1
cdr3_aa: CASSLVEVGEQFF

v_call: TRBV5-6
cdr3_length: 11
j_call: TRBJ2-7
cdr3_aa: CASSGAYEQYF

v_call: TRBV12-3/TRBV12-4
cdr3_length: 11
j_call: TRBJ1-1
cdr3_aa: CASSSGQGTFF

v_call: TRBV12-5
cdr3_length: 15
j_call: TRBJ2-7
cdr3_aa: CASAGWQGVYYEQYF

v_call: TRBV12-3/TRBV12-4
cdr3_length: 15
j_call: TRBJ2-3
cdr3_aa: CASSPRGISTDTQYF

v_call: TRBV7-9
cdr3_length: 18
j_call: TRBJ2-3
cdr3_aa: CASSLLVGGIREKDTQYF

v_call: TRBV5-1
cdr3_length: 16
j_call: TRBJ2-3
cdr3_aa: CASRRQLAASTDTQYF

v_call: TRBV14
cdr3_length: 15
j_call: TRBJ2-7
cdr3_aa: CASSQSGGSSYEQYF

v_call: TRBV30
cdr3_length: 15
j_call: TRBJ2-2
cdr3_aa: CAWRKGGQVSGELFF

v_call: TRBV24-1
cdr3_length: 12
j_call: TRBJ1-2
cdr3_aa: CATSDAVYGYTF

v_call: TRBV3-1
cdr3_length: 15
j_call: TRBJ2-5
cdr3_aa: CASSQDPIRSETQYF

v_call: TRBV5-1
cdr3_length: 18
j_call: TRBJ2-3
cdr3_aa: CASSSLPMREGRTDTQYF

v_call: TRBV2
cdr3_length: 15
j_call: TRBJ2-5
cdr3_aa: CASSEEGTARETQYF

v_call: TRBV27
cdr3_length: 13
j_call: TRBJ2-4
cdr3_aa: CASSLISKNIQYF

v_call: TRBV18
cdr3_length: 14
j_call: TRBJ1-1
cdr3_aa: CASSPRVGNTEAFF

v_call: TRBV7-3
cdr3_length: 14
j_call: TRBJ2-3
cdr3_aa: CASSLGGIADTQYF

v_call: TRBV5-1
cdr3_length: 14
j_call: TRBJ2-7
cdr3_aa: CASSPLGRPYEQYF

v_call: TRBV12-3/TRBV12-4
cdr3_length: 16
j_call: TRBJ2-1
cdr3_aa: CASSFGLAGGPNEQFF

v_call: TRBV20-1
cdr3_length: 13
j_call: TRBJ1-5
cdr3_aa: CSATQESNQPQHF

v_call: TRBV10-3
cdr3_length: 13
j_call: TRBJ2-7
cdr3_aa: CAISERATGEQYF

v_call: TRBV7-9
cdr3_length: 15
j_call: TRBJ1-4
cdr3_aa: CASRQTAMANEKLFF

v_call: TRBV6-1
cdr3_length: 22
j_call: TRBJ2-1
cdr3_aa: CASSERGLAGEFWMDSYNEQFF

v_call: TRBV12-3/TRBV12-4
cdr3_length: 18
j_call: TRBJ2-5
cdr3_aa: CASGGANTGGPPQETQYF

v_call: TRBV20-1
cdr3_length: 13
j_call: TRBJ2-1
cdr3_aa: CSVDSGRVNEQFF

v_call: TRBV5-1
cdr3_length: 11
j_call: TRBJ2-1
cdr3_aa: CASGISNEQFF